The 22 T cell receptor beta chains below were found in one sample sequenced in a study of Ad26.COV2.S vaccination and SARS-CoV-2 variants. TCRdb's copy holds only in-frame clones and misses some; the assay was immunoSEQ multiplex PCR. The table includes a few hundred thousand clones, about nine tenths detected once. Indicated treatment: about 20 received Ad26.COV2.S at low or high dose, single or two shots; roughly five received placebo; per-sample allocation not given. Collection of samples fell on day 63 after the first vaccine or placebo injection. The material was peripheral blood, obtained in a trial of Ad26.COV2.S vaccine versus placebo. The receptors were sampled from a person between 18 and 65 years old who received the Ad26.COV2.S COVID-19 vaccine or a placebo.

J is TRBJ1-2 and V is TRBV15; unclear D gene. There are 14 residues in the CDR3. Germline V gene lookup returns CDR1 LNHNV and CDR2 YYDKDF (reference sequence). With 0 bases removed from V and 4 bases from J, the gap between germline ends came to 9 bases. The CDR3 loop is CATSREMGSYGYTF. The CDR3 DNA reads TGTGCCACCAGCAGAGAGATGGGTAGCTATGGCTACACCTTC.

CDR3 sequence: CASSLGTGYGEQFF. Written as DNA, the CDR3 is TGTGCCAGCAGCCTCGGGACAGGGTATGGTGAGCAGTTCTTC. The V gene is TRBV7-9, the J gene TRBJ2-1; 9 nucleotides line up with TRBD1. This CDR3 is 14 amino acids long. The J segment lost 9 bases and the V segment lost 5 bases, leaving 8 bases of the junction unmatched. CDR1 SEHNR and CDR2 FQNEAQ come from the germline V gene (reference sequence).

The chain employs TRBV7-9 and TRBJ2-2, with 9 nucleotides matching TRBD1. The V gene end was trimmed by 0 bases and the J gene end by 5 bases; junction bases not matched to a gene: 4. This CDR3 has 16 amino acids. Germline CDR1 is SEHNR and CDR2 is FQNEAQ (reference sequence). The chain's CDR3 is CASSLANRGRTGELFF. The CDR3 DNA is TGTGCCAGCAGCTTAGCTAACAGGGGGCGAACCGGGGAGCTGTTTTTT.

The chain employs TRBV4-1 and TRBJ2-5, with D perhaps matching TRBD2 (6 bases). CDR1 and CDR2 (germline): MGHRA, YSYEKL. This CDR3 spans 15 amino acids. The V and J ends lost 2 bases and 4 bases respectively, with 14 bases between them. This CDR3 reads CASSQKVGGRETQYF. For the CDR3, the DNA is TGCGCCAGCAGCCAAAAGGTGGGGGGACGAGAGACCCAGTACTTC.

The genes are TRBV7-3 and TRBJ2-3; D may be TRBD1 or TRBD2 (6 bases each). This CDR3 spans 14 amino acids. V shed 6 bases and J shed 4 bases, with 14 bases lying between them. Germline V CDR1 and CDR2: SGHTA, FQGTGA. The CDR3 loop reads CASSPGGMSDTQYF. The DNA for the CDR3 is TGTGCCAGCAGTCCCGGGGGCATGTCAGATACGCAGTATTTT.

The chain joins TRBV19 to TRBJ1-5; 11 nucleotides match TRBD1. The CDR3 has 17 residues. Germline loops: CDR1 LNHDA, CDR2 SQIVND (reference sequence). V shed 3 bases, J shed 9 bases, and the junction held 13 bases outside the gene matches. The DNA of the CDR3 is TGTGCCAGTAGTATCGCCGGGACAGGGGGTCCGGGGTGGCCCCAGCATTTT. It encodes CASSIAGTGGPGWPQHF.

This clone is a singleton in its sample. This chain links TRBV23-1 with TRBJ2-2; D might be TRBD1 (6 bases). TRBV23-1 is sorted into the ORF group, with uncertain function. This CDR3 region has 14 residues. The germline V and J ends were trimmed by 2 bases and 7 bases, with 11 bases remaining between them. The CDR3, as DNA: TGCGCCAGCAGTCAACCCAGGGGTGGCGGGGAGCTGTTTTTT. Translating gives CASSQPRGGGELFF.

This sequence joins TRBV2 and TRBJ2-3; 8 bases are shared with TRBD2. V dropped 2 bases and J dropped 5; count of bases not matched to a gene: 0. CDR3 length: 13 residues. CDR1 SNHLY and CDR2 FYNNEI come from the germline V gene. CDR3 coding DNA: TGTGCCAGCAGTGAACTAGCGGGAGATACGCAGTATTTT. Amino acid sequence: CASSELAGDTQYF.

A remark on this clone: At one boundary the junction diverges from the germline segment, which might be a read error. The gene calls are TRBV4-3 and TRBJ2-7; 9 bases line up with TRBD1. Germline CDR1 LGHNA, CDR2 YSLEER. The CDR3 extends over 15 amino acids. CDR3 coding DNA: TGCGCCAGCAGCCAAGATAGGACAGGGGATTACGGGCAGTACTTC. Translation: CASSQDRTGDYGQYF.

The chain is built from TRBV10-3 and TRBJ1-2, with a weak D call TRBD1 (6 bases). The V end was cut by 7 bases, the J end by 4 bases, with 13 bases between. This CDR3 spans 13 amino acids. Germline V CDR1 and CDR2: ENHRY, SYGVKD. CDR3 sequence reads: CAIMKDSRYGYTF. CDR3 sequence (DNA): TGTGCCATCATGAAGGACAGCCGCTATGGCTACACCTTC.

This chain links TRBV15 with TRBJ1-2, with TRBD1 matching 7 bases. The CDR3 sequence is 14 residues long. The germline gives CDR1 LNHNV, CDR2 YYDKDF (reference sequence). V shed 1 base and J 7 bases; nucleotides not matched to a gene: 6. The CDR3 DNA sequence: TGTGCCACCAGCAGAGGTGACAGGGACGGTGGCTACACCTTC. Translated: CATSRGDRDGGYTF.

The CDR3 DNA reads as TGTGCCAGCAGCCCCAATGGAAGGAACTACGAGCAGTACTTC. This gives the protein CASSPNGRNYEQYF. V is TRBV27 and J is TRBJ2-7, with D hard to call. Germline V gene data show CDR1 as MNHEY and CDR2 as SMNVEV (reference sequence). The CDR3 spans 14 residues. V gave up 6 bases and J gave up 3 bases, with 15 bases separating them.

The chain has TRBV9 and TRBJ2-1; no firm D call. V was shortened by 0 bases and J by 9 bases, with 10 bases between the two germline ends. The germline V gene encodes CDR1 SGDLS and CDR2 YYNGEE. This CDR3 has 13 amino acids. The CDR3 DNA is TGTGCCAGCAGCGTAGGAGGAGAAGGTGAGCAGTTCTTC. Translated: CASSVGGEGEQFF.

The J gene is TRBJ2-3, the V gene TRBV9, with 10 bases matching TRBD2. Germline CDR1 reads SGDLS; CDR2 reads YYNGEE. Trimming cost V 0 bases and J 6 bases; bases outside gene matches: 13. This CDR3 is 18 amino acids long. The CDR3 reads CASSVGGGLAAGLDTQYF. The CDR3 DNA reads TGTGCCAGCAGCGTAGGGGGTGGACTAGCGGCTGGTTTGGATACGCAGTATTTT.

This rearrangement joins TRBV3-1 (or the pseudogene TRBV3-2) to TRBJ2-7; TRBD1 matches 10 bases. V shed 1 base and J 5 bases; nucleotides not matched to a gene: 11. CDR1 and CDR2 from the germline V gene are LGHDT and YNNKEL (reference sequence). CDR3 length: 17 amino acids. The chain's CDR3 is CASSQGAWTGGHHEQYF. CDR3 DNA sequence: TGTGCCAGCAGCCAAGGGGCGTGGACAGGGGGACACCACGAGCAGTACTTC.

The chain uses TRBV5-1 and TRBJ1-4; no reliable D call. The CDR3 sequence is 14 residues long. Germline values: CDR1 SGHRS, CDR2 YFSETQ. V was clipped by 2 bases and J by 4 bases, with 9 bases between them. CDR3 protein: CASSLQAFNEKLFF. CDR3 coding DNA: TGCGCCAGCAGCTTACAAGCCTTTAATGAAAAACTGTTTTTT.

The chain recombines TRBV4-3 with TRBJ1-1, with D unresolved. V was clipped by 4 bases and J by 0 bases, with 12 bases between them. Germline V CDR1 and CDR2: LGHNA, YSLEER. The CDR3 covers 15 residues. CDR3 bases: TGCGCCAGCAGCCTCGAGTCCCAGGTGAACACTGAAGCTTTCTTT. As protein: CASSLESQVNTEAFF.

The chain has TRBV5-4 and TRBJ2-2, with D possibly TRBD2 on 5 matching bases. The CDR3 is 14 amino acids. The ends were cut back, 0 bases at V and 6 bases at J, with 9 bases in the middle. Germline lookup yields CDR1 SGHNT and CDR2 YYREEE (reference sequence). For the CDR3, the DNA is TGTGCCAGCAGCTTGGACCTAGCTGCCGGGGAGCTGTTTTTT. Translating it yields CASSLDLAAGELFF.

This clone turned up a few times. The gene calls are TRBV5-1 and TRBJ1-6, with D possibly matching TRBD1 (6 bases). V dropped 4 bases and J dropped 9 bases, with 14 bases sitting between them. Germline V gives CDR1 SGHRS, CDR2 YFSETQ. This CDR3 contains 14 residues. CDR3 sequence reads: CASSGRTETSPLHF. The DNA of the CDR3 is TGCGCCAGCAGCGGAAGGACAGAGACTTCACCCCTCCACTTT.

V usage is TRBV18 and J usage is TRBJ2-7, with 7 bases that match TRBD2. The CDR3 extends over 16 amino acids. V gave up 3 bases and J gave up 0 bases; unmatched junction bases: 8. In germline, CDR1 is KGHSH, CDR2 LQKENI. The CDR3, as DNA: TGTGCCAGCTCACCTAACGCCGGGACTACCTCCTACGAGCAGTACTTC. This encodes CASSPNAGTTSYEQYF.

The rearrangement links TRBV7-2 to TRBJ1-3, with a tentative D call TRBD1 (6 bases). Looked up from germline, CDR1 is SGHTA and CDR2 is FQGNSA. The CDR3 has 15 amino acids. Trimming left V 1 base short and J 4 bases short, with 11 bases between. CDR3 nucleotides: TGTGCCAGCAGCTTAGGGCAGGGGAGGGGAAACACCATATATTTT. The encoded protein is CASSLGQGRGNTIYF.

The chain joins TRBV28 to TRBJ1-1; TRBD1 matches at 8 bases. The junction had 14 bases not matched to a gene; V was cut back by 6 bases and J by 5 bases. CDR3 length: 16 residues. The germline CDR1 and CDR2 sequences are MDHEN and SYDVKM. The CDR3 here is CASRPFIGQGLTEAFF. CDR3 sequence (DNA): TGTGCCAGCAGACCGTTTATTGGACAGGGTCTAACTGAAGCTTTCTTT.